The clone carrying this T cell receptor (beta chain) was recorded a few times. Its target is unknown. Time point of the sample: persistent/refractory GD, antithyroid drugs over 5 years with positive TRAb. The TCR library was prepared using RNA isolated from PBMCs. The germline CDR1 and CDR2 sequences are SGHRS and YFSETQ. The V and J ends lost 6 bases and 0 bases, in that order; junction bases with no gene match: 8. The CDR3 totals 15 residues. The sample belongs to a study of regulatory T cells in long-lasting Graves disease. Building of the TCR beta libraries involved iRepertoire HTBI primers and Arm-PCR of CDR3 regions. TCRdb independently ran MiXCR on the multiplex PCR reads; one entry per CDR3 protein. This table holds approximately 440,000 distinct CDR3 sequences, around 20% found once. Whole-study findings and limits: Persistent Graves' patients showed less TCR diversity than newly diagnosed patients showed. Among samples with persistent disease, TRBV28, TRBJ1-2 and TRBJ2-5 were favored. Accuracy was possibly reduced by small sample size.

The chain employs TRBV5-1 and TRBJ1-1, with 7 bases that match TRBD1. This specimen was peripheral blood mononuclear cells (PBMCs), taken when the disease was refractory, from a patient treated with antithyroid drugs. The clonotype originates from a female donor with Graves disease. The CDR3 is CASTRGPSLNTEAFF. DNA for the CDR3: TGCGCCAGCACAAGGGGGCCCTCCTTGAACACTGAAGCTTTCTTT.